The entry below describes one TCR beta chain. Many counts were recorded for this clonotype. Its antigen remains unidentified. No quality values exist for individual bases; no much larger clone is one base distant. Ophthalmopathy patients were characterized by moderately to severely active disease, a Clinical Activity Score of at least 3, a NOSPECS grade of at least 4, and a disease duration under 3 months. Patients with other autoimmune diseases, uncontrolled infections, pregnancy or lactation were excluded. Diagnosis was based on clinical symptoms, serum thyroxine, TRAb, thyroid ultrasound and orbital computed tomography. Using Ficoll-Paque density gradient centrifugation, PBMCs were isolated from 8.5 to 10 ml of fresh peripheral blood. Total RNA was extracted using Trizol reagent, and RNA quality was checked on an Agilent 2100 Bioanalyzer. In the germline V gene, CDR1 corresponds to SGHRS and CDR2 to YFSETQ. From the cysteine up to the phenylalanine, the CDR3 has a length of 13 residues. Here the CDR3 DNA is all that survives: 39 bases in frame from base 1. V and J are truncated by 0 bases and 4 bases respectively, leaving an intervening sequence of 5 bases.

These data come from a study of Graves' ophthalmopathy and Graves' hyperthyroidism (dated by TCRdb to 2016 to 2019). About the full investigation: Peripheral blood was collected at initial diagnosis, prior to any treatment. In roughly 6 hyperthyroidism patients, the T-cell repertoire of thyroid tissue was compared with the T-cell repertoire of blood. For independent validation, a separate cohort was made up of approximately 19 hyperthyroidism patients plus 17 patients who later progressed from hyperthyroidism to ophthalmopathy. The 95 to 100 discovery patients were divided at random into training and test sets in a 7:3 ratio. After sampling, hyperthyroidism patients received methimazole starting at 30 mg daily, and ophthalmopathy patients received high-dose intravenous methylprednisolone. In total, under 150 blood samples were TCR-sequenced: 40 to 45 ophthalmopathy, around 75 hyperthyroidism and approximately 17 hyperthyroidism-to-ophthalmopathy patients. To tell Graves' ophthalmopathy apart from Graves' hyperthyroidism, and to predict which patients would progress to ophthalmopathy, the study relied on TCR beta repertoire signatures. A discovery set of 100 patients (around 40 ophthalmopathy, 57 stable hyperthyroidism) was enrolled to explore V-J signatures distinguishing ophthalmopathy from hyperthyroidism.

TCR beta CDR3 regions were amplified from RNA transcripts for repertoire sequencing. A first-round RT-PCR used HTBI primers with the Qiagen OneStep RT-PCR kit, followed by a second-round multiplex PCR, size selection and purification. Libraries were sequenced paired-end with 100 bp reads on an Illumina HiSeq2000. As for how the authors treated the data: SOAPnuke was used for read processing, and reads with adapters, uncalled bases, a mean Phred below 15, or no exact constant-primer or identifier match were discarded. COPE v1.2.5 was used to merge the high-quality paired reads. Clonotypes were defined as unique nucleotide sequences and were aligned to IMGT TRB V, D and J references using MiTCR v1.1. The analysis was limited to V-J combinations with a frequency above 0.0001, which together covered 99.2% of repertoires. For each V-J combination, a TCR clonal expansion and chaos score was defined as the ratio of F50 clonal expansion to chaos observed in the TCRdist matrix. Welch's t-statistics and random forest were used to reduce features to 13 V-J combinations, which were fed into a naive Bayes classifier. The Morisita-Horn index was used to measure how similar the thyroid and blood repertoires were. TCRdb cleaned the public reads at Q25 with fastp, built clones with MiXCR and kept in-frame beta chains. All rows with the same CDR3 protein become a single entry with the most common DNA and genes. The V and J calls come from TCRdb's annotation, not from the publication. Here the sample has approximately 460,000 distinct CDR3 sequences; approximately 15% occur a single time. 9.5% to 10% of the sample goes to the ten largest clones.

Results the study describes overall, beyond this receptor: In validation, the model predicted ophthalmopathy progression with roughly 68% sensitivity and approximately 75% specificity; approximately 12 predicted patients were CT-confirmed with GO in a median of around 6 months. Among expanded thyroid clonotypes with frequency above 0.001, most also showed up in blood, which suggests that blood repertoires may reflect the thyroid immune response. In cross-validation, the 13-signature model distinguished ophthalmopathy from stable hyperthyroidism with almost 90% sensitivity and around 81% specificity, and in the test set the corresponding values were roughly 80% and 75%. No statistical method was used to predetermine the sample size, and group allocation was not hidden from the investigators.

This clonotype was sampled from a woman aged 25-40 years with Graves' ophthalmopathy. Donor details come from another sample of the same person, matched by shared clones. The sequence is built from TRBV5-1 and TRBJ1-3, with the D gene too uncertain to name. Sequenced material: blood. The CDR3 has the sequence CASSLAAGNTIYF. The DNA sequence is given as TGCGCCAGCAGCTTGGCTGCGGGAAACACCATATATTTT.